The 14 T cell receptor beta chains below come from one sample, sequenced in a study of CD8 T cells in Susac syndrome. An input of about 0.45 to 1 ug of RNA was subjected to reverse transcription using random hexamers. TCRdb itself ran the immunoSEQ multiplex PCR reads through MiXCR, one entry per CDR3 protein. The sample comprises roughly 80,000 distinct CDR3 sequences, about 94% of which are singletons, and 0.26% rests with the top ten. Sequencing was carried out using CD8+ T cells from PBMCs. Every receptor here comes from a human donor in good health.

The chain uses TRBV6-5 and TRBJ1-1; no definite D call. Between the trimmed V and J ends, which lost 6 bases and 4 bases, there was a span of 12 bases. From germline, CDR1 is MNHEY and CDR2 SVGAGI. The CDR3 is 13 amino acids. The CDR3 region is CASSRIGGTEAFF. CDR3 sequence (DNA): TGTGCCAGCAGCAGGATTGGCGGCACTGAAGCTTTCTTT.

The rearrangement uses TRBV7-9 and TRBJ2-1; TRBD2 agrees at 13 bases. Trimming removed 5 bases from V and 8 bases from J; junction bases left unmatched: 9. The length of the CDR3 is 16 residues. Per germline, CDR1 SEHNR and CDR2 FQNEAQ (reference sequence). Here the CDR3 DNA reads TGTGCCAGCAGCCCCAAGCAGGGACTAGCGGGGCATGAGCAGTTCTTC. This translates into CASSPKQGLAGHEQFF.

This chain joins TRBV7-9 and TRBJ2-5, with 12 bases that match TRBD2. The CDR3 has 15 amino acids. V shed 6 bases, J shed 3 bases, and the junction held 5 bases outside the gene matches. Germline assignment: CDR1 SEHNR and CDR2 FQNEAQ (reference sequence). The CDR3 DNA sequence: TGTGCCAGCAGGGGACTAGCGGGCGATAAAGAGACCCAGTACTTC. Its protein product is CASRGLAGDKETQYF. The full variable domain, its missing parts supplied by reference TRBV7-9 and TRBJ2-5, is DTGVSQNPRHKITKRGQNVTFRCDPISEHNRLYWYRQTLGQGPEFLTYFQNEAQLEKSRLLSDRFSAERPKGSFSTLEIQRTEQGDSAMYLCASRGLAGDKETQYFGPGTRLLVL.

The chain recombines TRBV5-1 with TRBJ1-5, with a weak D call TRBD1 (5 bases). This CDR3 spans 16 amino acids. Trimming removed 4 bases at V and 2 bases at J, with 16 bases between. Germline-derived CDR1 and CDR2 are SGHRS and YFSETQ. The CDR3 region has the DNA TGCGCCAGCAGCACCCGGGACCTGGAGGGCAATCAGCCCCAGCATTTT. Translating gives CASSTRDLEGNQPQHF.

The rearrangement joins TRBV28 to TRBJ1-2; D is undetermined. Trimming removed 3 bases from V and 8 bases from J, with 10 bases in between. CDR1 is MDHEN and CDR2 is SYDVKM in the germline V gene. This CDR3 is built from 12 residues. The CDR3 here is CASSFRVRGYTF. The CDR3 DNA follows: TGTGCCAGCAGTTTCAGAGTTAGAGGCTACACCTTC.

This chain uses TRBV7-6 with TRBJ2-3; no definite D call. V was trimmed by 0 bases and J by 1 base, leaving 5 bases between them. The CDR3 runs to 14 residues. Germline CDR1 SGHVS, CDR2 FNYEAQ. CDR3 region: CASSLASGTDTQYF. The DNA for the CDR3 is TGTGCCAGCAGCTTAGCTTCTGGCACAGATACGCAGTATTTT.

This rearrangement joins TRBV7-6 to TRBJ2-7; D gene ambiguous. The CDR3 runs to 12 residues. Trimming took off 3 bases at V and 6 bases at J, with 9 bases between the two ends. The germline V gene encodes CDR1 SGHVS and CDR2 FNYEAQ. The CDR3 protein is CASSFDRVEQYF. The CDR3 nucleotides are TGTGCCAGCAGCTTTGACCGGGTCGAGCAGTACTTC.

The chain combines TRBV6-5 with TRBJ2-1; no clear D gene. The CDR3 runs to 12 residues. V lost 2 bases and J lost 8, with 7 bases in between. Germline CDR1 reads MNHEY; CDR2 reads SVGAGI. CDR3 residues: CASSYRPHEQFF. The CDR3, as DNA: TGTGCCAGCAGTTACCGACCCCATGAGCAGTTCTTC.

CDR3 sequence reads: CASSHPQDPGSSTDTQYF. The DNA of the CDR3 is TGTGCCAGCAGCCATCCACAAGACCCAGGGTCTAGCACAGATACGCAGTATTTT. The V gene is TRBV4-2, the J gene TRBJ2-3, with D maybe TRBD1 (5 bases). The CDR3 covers 18 residues. Germline CDR1 is LGHNA and CDR2 is YNFKEQ. Trimming removed 3 bases at V and 0 bases at J, with 19 bases between.

The chain recombines TRBV20-1 with TRBJ1-2; D uncertain. CDR1 is DFQATT, CDR2 SNEGSKA, per germline (reference sequence). Trimming left V 0 bases short and J 4 bases short, with 12 bases between. CDR3 size: 14 residues. CDR3 residues: CSARDFGSPYGYTF. In nucleotides, the CDR3 is TGCAGTGCTAGAGATTTTGGCAGCCCCTATGGCTACACCTTC.

The chain is built from TRBV4-1 and TRBJ2-1; 7 nucleotides agree with TRBD2. Germline values: CDR1 MGHRA, CDR2 YSYEKL. This CDR3 is built from 16 residues. After removal of 6 bases from V and 4 bases from J, the junction contained 12 bases not matched to a gene. This CDR3 is CASSRPWSGVYNEQFF. DNA of the CDR3: TGCGCCAGCAGTCGCCCGTGGAGCGGGGTATACAATGAGCAGTTCTTC.

The chain recombines TRBV5-4 with TRBJ1-5; D possibly corresponds to TRBD1 (6 bases). The length of the CDR3 is 15 residues. CDR1 is SGHNT, CDR2 YYREEE, per germline (reference sequence). With 1 base removed from V and 6 bases from J, the gap between germline ends came to 14 bases. The CDR3 nucleotides read TGTGCCAGCAGCTTGATAGGGCAGGGGTTTCAGCCCCAGCATTTT. Amino acids: CASSLIGQGFQPQHF.

The chain uses TRBV19 and TRBJ1-1; 7 bases line up with TRBD1. There are 13 residues in the CDR3. Germline V gene sequence: CDR1 LNHDA, CDR2 SQIVND (reference sequence). V trimming: 8 bases; J trimming: 5 bases; junction bases outside the gene matches: 8. The CDR3, as DNA: TGTGCCAGTGCGGGGCAGGGGGTGACTGAAGCTTTCTTT. Protein sequence: CASAGQGVTEAFF.

The chain has TRBV29-1 and TRBJ1-1, with D unclear. Per germline, CDR1 SQVTM and CDR2 ANQGSEA. The CDR3 spans 14 residues. Trimming removed 7 bases from V and 2 bases from J, with 17 bases in between. CDR3 loop: CSGGRLVPNTEAFF. CDR3 sequence (DNA): TGCAGCGGTGGCCGATTGGTGCCCAACACTGAAGCTTTCTTT. The whole variable domain, remainder taken from reference TRBV29-1 and TRBJ1-1, is SAVISQKPSRDICQRGTSLTIQCQVDSQVTMMFWYRQQPGQSLTLIATANQGSEATYESGFVIDKFPISRPNLTFSTLTVSNMSPEDSSIYLCSGGRLVPNTEAFFGQGTRLTVV.